This T cell receptor beta chain came from a study of cytomegalovirus exposure and HLA in healthy donors. The wider study: An early release of data contained about 85 million unique TCRs, which came from HLA-typed donors.

The PCR made use of 60 Vbeta and 13 Jbeta primers. Sequencing was performed with immunoSEQ multiplex PCR; in TCRdb, only in-frame clones are kept and a portion is missing. The sample holds some 120,000 clones; about two thirds are singletons and the top ten take 6.6%. The J segment lost 4 bases and the V segment lost 4 bases, leaving 4 bases of the junction unmatched. CDR1 is SGHTA and CDR2 is FQGNSA in the germline V gene. CDR3 size: 15 residues. Notes on this clone: Its antigen is unknown.

General study findings and limits: An analysis was carried out later, and it reportedly showed fewer N-insertions in an Asian-associated ancestry cluster than the roughly 670-donor mean.

The sequencing sample was made of PBMCs. The V gene is TRBV7-2, the J gene TRBJ1-4; 9 bases are a match to TRBD1. This TCR was recovered from a man aged 40-49 years in good health and CMV-seropositive. The CDR3 bases are TGTGCCAGCAGCTCCCCGACAGGGGGTAATGAAAAACTGTTTTTT. Protein sequence: CASSSPTGGNEKLFF.